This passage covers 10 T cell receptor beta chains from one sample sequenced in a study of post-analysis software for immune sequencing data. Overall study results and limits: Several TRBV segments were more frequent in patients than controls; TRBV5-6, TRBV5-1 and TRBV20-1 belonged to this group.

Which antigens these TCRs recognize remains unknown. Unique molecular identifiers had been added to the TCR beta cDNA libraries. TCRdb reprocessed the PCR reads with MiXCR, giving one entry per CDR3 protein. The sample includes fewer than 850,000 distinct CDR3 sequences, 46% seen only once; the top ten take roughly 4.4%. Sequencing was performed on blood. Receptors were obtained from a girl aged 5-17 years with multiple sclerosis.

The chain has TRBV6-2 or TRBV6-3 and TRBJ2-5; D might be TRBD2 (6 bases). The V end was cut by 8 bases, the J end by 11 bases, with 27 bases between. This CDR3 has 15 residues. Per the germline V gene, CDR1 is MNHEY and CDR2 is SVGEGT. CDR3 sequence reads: CASDGRGVSLSEQYF. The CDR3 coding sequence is TGTGCCAGCGATGGGCGGGGAGTGTCGTTGAGTGAGCAGTACTTC.

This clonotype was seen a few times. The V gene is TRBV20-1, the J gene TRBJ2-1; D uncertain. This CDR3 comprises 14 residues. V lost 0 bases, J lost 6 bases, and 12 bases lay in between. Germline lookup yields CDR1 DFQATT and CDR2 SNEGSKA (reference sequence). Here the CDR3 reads CSARDRMGINEQFF. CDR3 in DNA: TGCAGTGCTAGAGATAGAATGGGGATCAATGAGCAGTTCTTC.

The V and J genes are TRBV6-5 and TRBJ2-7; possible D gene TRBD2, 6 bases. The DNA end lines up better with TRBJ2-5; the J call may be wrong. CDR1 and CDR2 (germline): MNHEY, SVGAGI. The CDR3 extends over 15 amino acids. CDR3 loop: CASSNRGPKGGTQYF. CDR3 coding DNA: TGTGCCAGCAGTAACCGGGGACCAAAGGGAGGGACCCAGTACTTC.

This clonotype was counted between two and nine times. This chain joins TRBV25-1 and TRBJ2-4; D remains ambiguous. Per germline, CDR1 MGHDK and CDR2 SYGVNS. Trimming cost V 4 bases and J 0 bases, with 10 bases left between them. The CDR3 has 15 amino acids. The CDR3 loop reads CASSAADGAKNIQYF. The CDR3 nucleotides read TGTGCCAGCAGTGCCGCCGACGGAGCCAAAAACATTCAGTACTTC.

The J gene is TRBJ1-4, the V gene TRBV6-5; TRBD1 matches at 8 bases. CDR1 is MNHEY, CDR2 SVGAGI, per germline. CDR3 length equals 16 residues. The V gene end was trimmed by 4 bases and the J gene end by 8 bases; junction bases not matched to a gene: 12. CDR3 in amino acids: CASSSLGQGIEEKLFF. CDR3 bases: TGTGCCAGCAGTTCCCTTGGACAGGGCATAGAGGAAAAACTGTTTTTT.

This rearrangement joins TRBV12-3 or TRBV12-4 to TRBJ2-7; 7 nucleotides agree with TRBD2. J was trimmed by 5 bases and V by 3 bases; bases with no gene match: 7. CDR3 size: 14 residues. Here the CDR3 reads CASSLSGGGNEQYF. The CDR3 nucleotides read TGTGCCAGCAGTTTGTCGGGAGGAGGTAACGAGCAGTACTTC.

The CDR3 region is CASSSSGTSGGYEQYF. Written as DNA, the CDR3 is TGTGCCAGCAGTTCCTCCGGGACTAGCGGGGGCTACGAGCAGTACTTC. The rearrangement joins TRBV27 to TRBJ2-4, with 14 positions matching TRBD2. Near its end, the DNA agrees better with TRBJ2-7, so the J call may be wrong. Germline CDR1 and CDR2: MNHEY and SMNVEV (reference sequence). The CDR3 length is 16 residues.

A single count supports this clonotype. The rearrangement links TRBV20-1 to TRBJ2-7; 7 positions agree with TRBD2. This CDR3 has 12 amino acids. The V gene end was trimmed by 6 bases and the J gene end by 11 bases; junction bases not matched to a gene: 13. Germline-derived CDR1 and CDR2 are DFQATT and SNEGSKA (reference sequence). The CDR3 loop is CSAPVPSGSEYF. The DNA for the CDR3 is TGCAGTGCCCCCGTACCTAGCGGTTCAGAGTACTTC.

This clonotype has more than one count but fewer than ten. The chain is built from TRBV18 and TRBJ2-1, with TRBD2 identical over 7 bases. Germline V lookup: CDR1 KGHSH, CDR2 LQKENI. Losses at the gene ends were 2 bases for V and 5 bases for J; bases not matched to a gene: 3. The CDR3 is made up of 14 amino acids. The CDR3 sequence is CASSPGRGNNEQFF. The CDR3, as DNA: TGTGCCAGCTCACCAGGGAGGGGCAACAATGAGCAGTTCTTC. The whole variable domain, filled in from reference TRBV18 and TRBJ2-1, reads NAGVMQNPRHLVRRRGQEARLRCSPMKGHSHVYWYRQLPEEGLKFMVYLQKENIIDESGMPKERFSAEFPKEGPSILRIQQVVRGDSAAYFCASSPGRGNNEQFFGPGTRLTVL.

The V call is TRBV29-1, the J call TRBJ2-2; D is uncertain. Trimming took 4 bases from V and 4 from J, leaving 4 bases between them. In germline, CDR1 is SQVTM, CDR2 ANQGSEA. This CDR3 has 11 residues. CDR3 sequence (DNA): TGCAGCGTTGGCGTCACCGGGGAGCTGTTTTTT. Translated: CSVGVTGELFF.